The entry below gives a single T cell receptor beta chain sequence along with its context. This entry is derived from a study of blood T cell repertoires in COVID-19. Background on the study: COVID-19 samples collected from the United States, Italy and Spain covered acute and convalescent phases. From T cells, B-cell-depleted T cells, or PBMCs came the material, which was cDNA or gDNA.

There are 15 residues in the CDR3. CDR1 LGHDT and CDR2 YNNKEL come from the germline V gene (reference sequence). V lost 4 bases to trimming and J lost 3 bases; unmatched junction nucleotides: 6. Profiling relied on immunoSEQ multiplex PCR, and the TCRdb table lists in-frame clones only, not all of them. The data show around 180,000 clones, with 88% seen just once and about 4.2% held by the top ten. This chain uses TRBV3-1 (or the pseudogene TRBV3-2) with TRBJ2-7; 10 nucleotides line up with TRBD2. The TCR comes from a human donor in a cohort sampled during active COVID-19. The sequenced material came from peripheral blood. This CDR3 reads CASSPPTSGHYEQYF. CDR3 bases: TGTGCCAGCAGCCCCCCGACTAGCGGGCACTACGAGCAGTACTTC.